In its sample, the clone carrying this TCR beta chain was seen once. Antigen: not known. Trimming took 3 bases from V and 4 from J; bases not matched to a gene: 3. In germline, CDR1 is KGHSH, CDR2 LQKENI. This CDR3 region has 15 residues. Treatment of patients with chemo-refractory metastatic non-small-cell lung cancer consisted of focal radiation plus CTLA-4 blockade with ipilimumab. Sequencing was performed with immunoSEQ multiplex PCR; in TCRdb, only in-frame clones are kept and a portion is missing. The sample records about 80,000 clones, around 78% being singletons. The data derive from a study of radiotherapy plus CTLA-4 blockade in lung cancer. Study-level findings and limits: Strongest reported response predictors: early blood clone changes and post-radiation interferon-beta. Expansion in blood of tumor-derived TCR clones was seen after radiotherapy plus ipilimumab.

The chain couples TRBV18 to TRBJ2-1; 10 nucleotides align to TRBD1. This TCR came from a human donor with non-small cell lung cancer whose response to radiotherapy plus ipilimumab could not be evaluated. Some clones in this sample may be carry-over from other donors' samples. The specimen was peripheral blood, collected from a patient treated with radiotherapy plus ipilimumab. CDR3 in DNA: TGTGCCAGCTCACCGGACAGGGGGATATACAATGAGCAGTTCTTC. Amino acids: CASSPDRGIYNEQFF.